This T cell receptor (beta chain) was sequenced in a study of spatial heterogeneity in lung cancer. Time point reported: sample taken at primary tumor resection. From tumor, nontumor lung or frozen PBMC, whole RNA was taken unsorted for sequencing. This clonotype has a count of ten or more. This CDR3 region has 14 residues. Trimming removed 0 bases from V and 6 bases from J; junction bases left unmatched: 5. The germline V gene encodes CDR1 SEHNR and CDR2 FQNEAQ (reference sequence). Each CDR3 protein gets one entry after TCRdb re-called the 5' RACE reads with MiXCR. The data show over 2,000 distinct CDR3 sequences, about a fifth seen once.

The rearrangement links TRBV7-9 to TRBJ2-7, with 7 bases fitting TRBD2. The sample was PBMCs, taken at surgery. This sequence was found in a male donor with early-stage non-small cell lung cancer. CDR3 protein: CASSLAGTSAEQYF. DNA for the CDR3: TGTGCCAGCAGCTTAGCGGGAACTAGCGCCGAGCAGTACTTC.